The 25 T cell receptor beta chains in this list originate from one sample, sequenced in a study of blood T cell repertoires in COVID-19. The table came from immunoSEQ multiplex PCR; TCRdb's copy has only in-frame clones and leaves some out. The sample records roughly 300,000 clones, approximately 80% being singletons. The sequencing sample was made of peripheral blood. The receptor set was obtained from a woman between 55 and 75 years old with active or convalescent COVID-19.

The V call is TRBV5-6, the J call TRBJ2-7; D call uncertain. From germline, CDR1 is SGHDT and CDR2 YYEEEE. V lost 3 bases and J lost 0, with 7 bases in between. The CDR3 covers 13 residues. CDR3 sequence reads: CASSSVSSYEQYF. CDR3 bases: TGTGCCAGCAGCTCCGTCAGCTCCTACGAGCAGTACTTC. Variable domain in full (rest from reference TRBV5-6 and TRBJ2-7): DAGVTQSPTHLIKTRGQQVTLRCSPKSGHDTVSWYQQALGQGPQFIFQYYEEEERQRGNFPDRFSGHQFPNYSSELNVNALLLGDSALYLCASSSVSSYEQYFGPGTRLTVT.

The V call is TRBV21-1, the J call TRBJ2-2; TRBD2, the table's D call, lacks a check against the DNA. TRBV21-1 is a known pseudogene. This CDR3 has 18 residues. CDR3 DNA sequence: TGTGCCAGCAGCGCGAGCGGACTAGCGGGGGCTAACACCGGGGAGCTGTTTTTT. Translated, it gives CASSASGLAGANTGELFF.

CDR3: CASSKRGGDPYEQYF. The CDR3 DNA reads TGTGCCAGCAGCAAACGAGGCGGGGACCCCTACGAGCAGTACTTC. The V call is TRBV11-2, the J call TRBJ2-7, with a weak D call TRBD2 (6 bases). Per germline, CDR1 SGHAT and CDR2 FQNNGV. The length of the CDR3 is 15 residues. V gave up 5 bases and J gave up 2 bases, with 16 bases separating them.

The chain recombines TRBV5-1 with TRBJ2-1; 10 bases agree with TRBD1. In germline, CDR1 is SGHRS, CDR2 YFSETQ. V was clipped by 3 bases and J by 2 bases; unmatched bases: 5. The CDR3 loop spans 16 amino acids. The CDR3 loop reads CASSSRGTGAYNEQFF. The CDR3 bases are TGCGCCAGCAGCTCTCGAGGGACAGGGGCCTACAATGAGCAGTTCTTC.

Here the CDR3 reads CASSRSTGSSYEQYF. As DNA, the CDR3 is TGCGCCAGCAGCCGATCTACAGGGAGCTCCTACGAGCAGTACTTC. The rearrangement links TRBV4-1 to TRBJ2-7, with D perhaps matching TRBD1 (6 bases). V dropped 4 bases and J dropped 0 bases, with 13 bases sitting between them. This CDR3 spans 15 amino acids. Germline-derived CDR1 and CDR2 are MGHRA and YSYEKL.

The J gene is TRBJ1-6, the V gene TRBV5-1, with 7 bases identical to TRBD1. Germline CDR1 SGHRS, CDR2 YFSETQ. CDR3 size: 14 residues. Trimming at V came to 4 bases and at J to 5 bases, leaving 3 bases not matched to a gene. CDR3 sequence: CASSVGQNNSPLHF. CDR3 coding DNA: TGCGCCAGCAGCGTGGGACAGAATAATTCACCCCTCCACTTT.

The V and J genes are TRBV5-4 and TRBJ1-3, with 9 positions matching TRBD1. The J segment lost 5 bases and the V segment lost 9 bases, leaving 6 bases of the junction unmatched. The CDR3 is 13 amino acids. CDR1 SGHNT and CDR2 YYREEE come from the germline V gene (reference sequence). The CDR3, as DNA: TGTGCCACCAAGACAGGGGGAAGAAACACCATATATTTT. Residues: CATKTGGRNTIYF.

The rearrangement joins TRBV5-4 to TRBJ2-1; the match to TRBD2 covers 11 bases. The trim removed 4 bases at V and 1 base at J, leaving 4 bases unmatched. The V gene's germline CDR1 is SGHNT and CDR2 YYREEE (reference sequence). This CDR3 contains 16 residues. The CDR3 sequence is CASSGTSGGSYNEQFF. The CDR3 DNA reads TGTGCCAGCAGCGGAACTAGCGGGGGTTCCTACAATGAGCAGTTCTTC. Complete variable domain (other parts from reference TRBV5-4 and TRBJ2-1): ETGVTQSPTHLIKTRGQQVTLRCSSQSGHNTVSWYQQALGQGPQFIFQYYREEENGRGNFPPRFSGLQFPNYSSELNVNALELDDSALYLCASSGTSGGSYNEQFFGPGTRLTVL.

The gene calls are TRBV7-9 and TRBJ2-1; 13 positions agree with TRBD2. The CDR3 runs to 16 residues. The ends lost 5 bases at V and 4 bases at J; junction bases unmatched: 5. Germline values: CDR1 SEHNR, CDR2 FQNEAQ (reference sequence). CDR3 protein: CASSATSGGPYNEQFF. CDR3 in DNA: TGTGCCAGCAGCGCGACTAGCGGGGGGCCATACAATGAGCAGTTCTTC.

For the CDR3, the DNA is TGTGCCAGCAGCCAAGATGTAGCGGGGAACACAGATACGCAGTATTTT. Its translation is CASSQDVAGNTDTQYF. The genes are TRBV3-1 (or the pseudogene TRBV3-2) and TRBJ2-3; 8 nucleotides agree with TRBD2. The CDR3 covers 16 residues. With V trimmed by 0 bases and J by 2 bases, 4 bases remained unmatched. Germline assignment: CDR1 LGHDT and CDR2 YNNKEL (reference sequence).

This clone showed up many times. The chain is built from TRBV6-2 or TRBV6-3 and TRBJ1-2; 9 bases line up with TRBD1. This CDR3 is built from 15 residues. Unmatched junction bases numbered 6, after V lost 5 bases and J lost 2 bases. Germline V gives CDR1 MNHEY, CDR2 SVGEGT. CDR3 DNA sequence: TGTGCCAGCAGTAGATCAGACAGGGGGAACTATGGCTACACCTTC. Translating it yields CASSRSDRGNYGYTF.

The V gene is TRBV27, the J gene TRBJ2-5, with 7 positions matching TRBD1. Trimming cost V 6 bases and J 5 bases; bases outside gene matches: 9. The germline gives CDR1 MNHEY, CDR2 SMNVEV (reference sequence). The CDR3 is made up of 14 amino acids. CDR3 sequence (DNA): TGTGCCAGCAGCAGACAGGGCACCGTCGAGACCCAGTACTTC. Translated, it gives CASSRQGTVETQYF.

V and J are TRBV5-1 and TRBJ2-5; 9 positions match TRBD2. The CDR3 contains 16 residues. J was trimmed by 0 bases and V by 0 bases; bases with no gene match: 3. Germline CDR1 SGHRS, CDR2 YFSETQ. In nucleotides, the CDR3 is TGCGCCAGCAGCTTGGTGCTAGCGGGGTACCAAGAGACCCAGTACTTC. This gives the protein CASSLVLAGYQETQYF.

This rearrangement joins TRBV11-2 to TRBJ1-5; a weak D match, TRBD1 (6 bases). Trimming took off 2 bases at V and 4 bases at J, with 15 bases between the two ends. The CDR3 runs to 16 residues. CDR1 and CDR2 from the germline V gene are SGHAT and FQNNGV. The CDR3 loop reads CASSLPTGSGNQPQHF. CDR3 nucleotide sequence: TGTGCCAGCAGCTTACCCACAGGGTCTGGGAATCAGCCCCAGCATTTT.

This clone has a handful of counts. J is TRBJ1-4 and V is TRBV7-9; D is uncertain. CDR1 and CDR2 from the germline V gene are SEHNR and FQNEAQ (reference sequence). V lost 2 bases and J 6 bases, leaving 4 bases between the germline ends. This CDR3 has 12 amino acids. The CDR3 bases are TGTGCCAGCAGCTTATCGTATGAAAAACTGTTTTTT. Protein sequence: CASSLSYEKLFF.

The rearrangement uses TRBV7-2 and TRBJ2-7; D unresolved. This CDR3 is 11 amino acids long. Trimming took off 2 bases at V and 5 bases at J, with 4 bases between the two ends. The germline V gene has CDR1 SGHTA and CDR2 FQGNSA. The CDR3 spells CASSLRDEQYF. CDR3 DNA: TGTGCCAGCAGCTTACGCGACGAGCAGTACTTC. The full variable domain, rest sourced from reference TRBV7-2 and TRBJ2-7, is GAGVSQSPSNKVTEKGKDVELRCDPISGHTALYWYRQSLGQGLEFLIYFQGNSAPDKSGLPSDRFSAERTGGSVSTLTIQRTQQEDSAVYLCASSLRDEQYFGPGTRLTVT.

This clone showed up many times. The J gene is TRBJ2-1, the V gene TRBV11-2; D gene unclear. CDR1 is SGHAT and CDR2 is FQNNGV in the germline V gene. The CDR3 runs to 15 residues. Trimming shortened V by 0 bases and J by 10 bases, and 16 bases separated the two germline ends. CDR3 sequence (DNA): TGTGCCAGCAGCTTAGATGCCGGGTCGGCCGTAGAGCAGTTCTTC. Encoded protein: CASSLDAGSAVEQFF.

The chain employs TRBV11-3 and TRBJ2-1; 7 bases match TRBD2. After removal of 1 base from V and 12 bases from J, the junction contained 12 bases not matched to a gene. CDR1 SGHNT and CDR2 YENEEA come from the germline V gene. CDR3 length equals 15 residues. The CDR3 here is CASSLGRASSGPQFF. The CDR3 nucleotides read TGTGCCAGCAGCTTAGGGCGGGCGTCTAGCGGCCCGCAGTTCTTC.

The J gene is TRBJ2-7, the V gene TRBV3-1 (or the pseudogene TRBV3-2); unclear D gene. CDR1 is LGHDT, CDR2 YNNKEL, per germline (reference sequence). V shed 2 bases and J shed 4 bases, with 15 bases lying between them. The length of the CDR3 is 15 residues. The CDR3 reads CASSQTASGAYEQYF. CDR3 nucleotide sequence: TGTGCCAGCAGCCAAACGGCCTCCGGAGCGTACGAGCAGTACTTC.

CDR3 amino acids: CATSRAQDINEQFF. In nucleotides, the CDR3 is TGTGCCACCAGCAGAGCGCAGGACATCAATGAGCAGTTCTTC. V is TRBV15 and J is TRBJ2-1; the D gene is possibly TRBD1 (5 bases). Trimming removed 1 base at V and 6 bases at J, with 10 bases between. There are 14 residues in the CDR3. In germline, CDR1 is LNHNV, CDR2 YYDKDF (reference sequence).

The chain links TRBV7-3 to TRBJ2-1; D is undetermined. V lost 3 bases and J lost 3, with 12 bases in between. CDR3 length equals 15 residues. Germline V gene data show CDR1 as SGHTA and CDR2 as FQGTGA. CDR3 amino acids: CASSLRGGFYNEQFF. DNA of the CDR3: TGTGCCAGCAGCTTGAGAGGCGGATTCTACAATGAGCAGTTCTTC.

V and J are TRBV15 and TRBJ1-2, with D perhaps TRBD1 (5 bases). The germline V gene encodes CDR1 LNHNV and CDR2 YYDKDF (reference sequence). The length of the CDR3 is 14 residues. The V end lost 6 bases, the J end lost 0 bases, and 11 bases lay between the germline ends. CDR3 DNA sequence: TGTGCCACCAGTAATACGGGGGCTAACTATGGCTACACCTTC. Amino acid sequence: CATSNTGANYGYTF. The complete variable domain, with remaining parts taken from reference TRBV15 and TRBJ1-2, reads DAMVIQNPRYQVTQFGKPVTLSCSQTLNHNVMYWYQQKSSQAPKLLFHYYDKDFNNEADTPDNFQSRRPNTSFCFLDIRSPGLGDTAMYLCATSNTGANYGYTFGSGTRLTVV.

The chain couples TRBV7-2 to TRBJ1-4; the D is unclear. V lost 3 bases to trimming and J lost 5 bases, with 13 bases between them. Looked up from germline, CDR1 is SGHTA and CDR2 is FQGNSA. CDR3 length: 15 residues. CDR3 DNA: TGTGCCAGCAGCTTGGGGTGGAGGAGAAATGAAAAACTGTTTTTT. It yields the protein CASSLGWRRNEKLFF.

In DNA form, the CDR3 reads TGTGCCAGTAGTATCGTTCGGGTCCCTCAGCCCCAGCATTTT. Amino acid sequence: CASSIVRVPQPQHF. The chain uses TRBV19 and TRBJ1-5; D is undetermined. Trimming left V 3 bases short and J 6 bases short, with 12 bases between. The germline CDR1 and CDR2 sequences are LNHDA and SQIVND (reference sequence). This CDR3 has 14 amino acids.

This clone was seen only a few times. The chain employs TRBV6-5 and TRBJ2-1; D gene uncertain. CDR1 is MNHEY and CDR2 is SVGAGI in the germline V gene. Trimming took 2 bases from V and 5 from J, leaving 7 bases between them. CDR3 length equals 13 residues. CDR3: CASSYTQDNEQFF. DNA for the CDR3: TGTGCCAGCAGTTACACGCAGGACAATGAGCAGTTCTTC.